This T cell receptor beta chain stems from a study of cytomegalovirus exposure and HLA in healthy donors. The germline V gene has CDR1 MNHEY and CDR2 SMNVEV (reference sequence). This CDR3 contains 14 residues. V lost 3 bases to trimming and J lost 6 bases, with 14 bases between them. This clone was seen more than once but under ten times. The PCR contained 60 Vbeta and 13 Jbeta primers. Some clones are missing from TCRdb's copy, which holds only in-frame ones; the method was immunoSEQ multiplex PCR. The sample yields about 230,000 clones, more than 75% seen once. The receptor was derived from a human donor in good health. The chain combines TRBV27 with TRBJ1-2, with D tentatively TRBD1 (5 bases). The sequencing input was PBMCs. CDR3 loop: CASSFSRSRDGYTF. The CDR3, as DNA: TGTGCCAGCAGTTTCTCACGGAGCAGGGATGGCTACACCTTC.